A selection of T cell receptor beta chains follows, all from one sample in a study of identical twins. TCRdb re-analysed the 5' RACE reads in MiXCR, keeping a single row per CDR3 protein. This sample has roughly 500,000 distinct CDR3 sequences, with 20% to 25% found just once. These records were also assigned to another study, of T cells expressing NK-cell markers.

What was sequenced was CD4+ T cells sorted from blood. The origin of the receptors is a woman aged 18-30 years in good health. The CDR3 runs from the conserved cysteine through the conserved F or W. Each record gives: V gene, D gene, clone size, CDR3 length, J gene, CDR3 DNA, CDR3 protein. A D gene is named only where the DNA matches it firmly. Clone sizes are given selectively: once, few, many, or a class where the clone is expanded.

TRBV11-3	NA	NA	17	TRBJ2-2	TGTGCCAGCAGCTTTGATATGACACCCACGAACACCGGGGAGCTGTTTTTT	CASSFDMTPTNTGELFF
TRBV20-1	TRBD2	NA	14	TRBJ2-3	TGCAGTGCTCGGCTAGCGGGGGGTCAGGATACGCAGTATTTT	CSARLAGGQDTQYF
TRBV12-3/TRBV12-4	TRBD2	few	14	TRBJ2-7	TGTGCCAGCAGCCTGGGTGGGGGGGTGAGCGAGCAGTACTTC	CASSLGGGVSEQYF
TRBV29-1	TRBD2	few	11	TRBJ2-4	TGCAGCGTGACCCGGGGAGGGATTCAGTACTTC	CSVTRGGIQYF
TRBV2	TRBD1	NA	11	TRBJ1-1	TGTGCCAGCAGGGACAGGGTCGGAGCTTTCTTT	CASRDRVGAFF
TRBV6-2/TRBV6-3	NA	NA	15	TRBJ2-7	TGTGCCAGCAGAGACCGACAGTTCTTAACCTACGAGCAGTACTTC	CASRDRQFLTYEQYF
TRBV7-9	NA	NA	13	TRBJ2-1	TGTGCCAGCAGCTTAGGGGACGCGGCCCGCCTGTTCTTC	CASSLGDAARLFF
TRBV6-2/TRBV6-3	NA	few	13	TRBJ2-1	TGTGCCAGCATCCCGGGACTGAACAATGAGCAGTTCTTC	CASIPGLNNEQFF
TRBV5-1	NA	NA	13	TRBJ1-1	TGCGCCAGCAGCTTGGAAGGCACCTCTGAAGCTTTCTTT	CASSLEGTSEAFF
TRBV7-3	NA	NA	14	TRBJ2-3	TGTGCCAGCAGCACAGGGGGGGGCCTTGATACGCAGTATTTT	CASSTGGGLDTQYF
TRBV20-1	NA	few	11	TRBJ2-5	TGCAGTGCCGATTCTTCAGGGACCCAGTACTTC	CSADSSGTQYF
TRBV12-3/TRBV12-4	NA	NA	15	TRBJ1-4	TGTGCCAGCAGTTCAGGGATAGGAGCGGTTGAAAAACTGTTTTTT	CASSSGIGAVEKLFF
TRBV5-1	NA	few	15	TRBJ2-2	TGCGCCAGCAGCCCTGGACACGTGAACACCGGGGAGCTGTTTTTT	CASSPGHVNTGELFF
TRBV5-1	TRBD1	many	15	TRBJ1-1	TGCGCCAGCAGCCCGATGATGACAGGGCAGACTGAAGCTTTCTTT	CASSPMMTGQTEAFF
TRBV5-1	TRBD1	NA	13	TRBJ2-7	TGCGCCAGCAGCTCGGGACAGGACTACGAGCAGTACTTC	CASSSGQDYEQYF
TRBV10-1	TRBD2	few	14	TRBJ2-1	TGCGCCAGCAGTCCGCTAGCGGGAGAGGTTGAGCAGTTCTTC	CASSPLAGEVEQFF
TRBV12-3/TRBV12-4	NA	few	16	TRBJ1-6	TGTGCCAGCAGTCTCCATACAGGGAATTATAATTCACCCCTCCACTTT	CASSLHTGNYNSPLHF
TRBV7-9	NA	NA	15	TRBJ1-1	TGTGCCAGCAGCCCGAAGTCCAGGGGGAACACTGAAGCTTTCTTT	CASSPKSRGNTEAFF
TRBV4-3	TRBD2	NA	15	TRBJ2-7	TGCGCCAGCAGCCAAGATCTAGCGGGGTCCTACGAGCAGTACTTC	CASSQDLAGSYEQYF
TRBV20-1	NA	NA	14	TRBJ2-1	TGCAGTGCTAGATCTGGAGCGCTAAGCAATGAGCAGTTCTTC	CSARSGALSNEQFF
TRBV20-1	TRBD1	many	15	TRBJ2-5	TGCAGTGCCTCCGGGACAGGAGTTACCGAAGAGACCCAGTACTTC	CSASGTGVTEETQYF
TRBV7-7	TRBD2	NA	16	TRBJ2-7	TGTGCCAGCAGCTTAGTATTCTGGGACTATACCTACGAGCAGTACTTC	CASSLVFWDYTYEQYF
TRBV12-3/TRBV12-4	TRBD1	NA	14	TRBJ2-1	TGTGCCAGCAGTGCAGGGGGCCGGGGTTGGGAGCAGTTCTTC	CASSAGGRGWEQFF
TRBV20-1	TRBD2	NA	15	TRBJ2-7	TGCAGTGCTAGCTTAGCGGGTGCCGCTTCCTACGAGCAGTACTTC	CSASLAGAASYEQYF
TRBV15	NA	once	13	TRBJ2-5	TGTGCCACCTCCAAGTTTACCCAAGAGACCCAGTACTTC	CATSKFTQETQYF
TRBV7-2	NA	few	14	TRBJ1-1	TGTGCCAGCAGCCTGACCCTAGGGGACACTGAAGCTTTCTTT	CASSLTLGDTEAFF
TRBV20-1	TRBD2	few	16	TRBJ2-2	TGCAGTGCTACCTTAGCGGGGGGGCATTACACCGGGGAGCTGTTTTTT	CSATLAGGHYTGELFF
TRBV5-1	TRBD1	NA	14	TRBJ2-1	TGCGCCAGTACAGGGGGCGCGAGTTACAATGAGCAGTTCTTC	CASTGGASYNEQFF
TRBV7-8	TRBD2	NA	15	TRBJ2-5	TGTGCCAGCAGCTCCTTTCGAGCGGGAGCAGAGACCCAGTACTTC	CASSSFRAGAETQYF
TRBV20-1	TRBD1	few	12	TRBJ1-1	TGCAGTGCTCACGACAGGGACACTGAAGCTTTCTTT	CSAHDRDTEAFF
TRBV12-3/TRBV12-4	NA	NA	14	TRBJ1-6	TGTGCCAGCAGTTGGAGCTCCTATAATTCACCCCTCCACTTT	CASSWSSYNSPLHF
TRBV29-1	NA	few	14	TRBJ1-1	TGCAGCGTAGAGGGGGAGCGAGGTTGGGCTGAAGCTTTCTTT	CSVEGERGWAEAFF
TRBV5-5	NA	few	16	TRBJ1-1	TGTGCCAGCAGCTTGGGTAGATCGACCGGCGGCACTGAAGCTTTCTTT	CASSLGRSTGGTEAFF
TRBV5-6	NA	few	14	TRBJ2-5	TGTGCCAGCAGCGATCCGGACCCTGAGGAGACCCAGTACTTC	CASSDPDPEETQYF
TRBV12-3/TRBV12-4	NA	few	13	TRBJ2-7	TGTGCCAGCAGTTTTAATCGGCCGGTCGAGCAGTACTTC	CASSFNRPVEQYF
TRBV20-1	NA	few	13	TRBJ2-3	TGCAGTGCCTCGAGGGGGGCCGCAGATACGCAGTATTTT	CSASRGAADTQYF
TRBV12-3/TRBV12-4	NA	few	15	TRBJ2-5	TGTGCCAGCAGTTTTGGACAGGGAGGGAAAGAGACCCAGTACTTC	CASSFGQGGKETQYF
TRBV12-3/TRBV12-4	TRBD2	many	15	TRBJ2-1	TGTGCCAGCAGTACTAGCGGGGCTACGTACAATGAGCAGTTCTTC	CASSTSGATYNEQFF
TRBV5-1	NA	NA	14	TRBJ1-2	TGCGCCAGCAGCTTCCGGGACTCAAAAGATGGCTACACCTTC	CASSFRDSKDGYTF
TRBV5-1	NA	NA	13	TRBJ2-4	TGCGCCAGCAGCTTGGATCGGACTACCATTCAGTACTTC	CASSLDRTTIQYF
TRBV20-1	TRBD2	NA	15	TRBJ2-1	TGCAGTGCCCCTAAACGAGGGACTAAAAACAATGAGCAGTTCTTC	CSAPKRGTKNNEQFF
TRBV20-1	TRBD2	NA	18	TRBJ2-1	TGCAGTGCTAGACTGTTGGCTAGCGGGAGAGTTAACTACAATGAGCAGTTCTTC	CSARLLASGRVNYNEQFF
TRBV20-1	TRBD2	NA	14	TRBJ2-3	TGCAGTGCAGGAGTAGCGGGGGGGCCTGTTACGCAGTATTTT	CSAGVAGGPVTQYF
TRBV11-2	TRBD2	NA	15	TRBJ2-1	TGTGCCAGCAGCGAAGGGACGCGCGGGAGCTATGAGCAGTTCTTC	CASSEGTRGSYEQFF
TRBV7-9	NA	few	15	TRBJ1-6	TGTGCCAGCAGCTTGAATCTAGGAGGTAATTCACCCCTCCACTTT	CASSLNLGGNSPLHF
TRBV5-1	NA	NA	14	TRBJ2-3	TGCGCCAGCAGCTTTGGGCCTGGGGTAGATACGCAGTATTTT	CASSFGPGVDTQYF